These T cell receptor beta chains were read from a single sample in a study of cytomegalovirus exposure and HLA in healthy donors. Clones were read by immunoSEQ multiplex PCR, and TCRdb kept only the in-frame ones, dropping some. This sample yields roughly 180,000 clones, of which approximately 81% are seen a single time; approximately 2.3% belongs to the top ten. The sample comprised PBMCs. The source is a female donor in good health and CMV-seronegative. The CDR3 runs from the conserved cysteine through the conserved F or W. A D gene is named only where the DNA matches it firmly.

D gene: NA; V gene: TRBV11-2; CDR3 protein: CASSPPSGGYTF
D gene: TRBD1; V gene: TRBV5-1; CDR3 protein: CASSPRTGEASPLHF
D gene: TRBD2; V gene: TRBV5-1; CDR3 protein: CASSPSGSISTDTQYF
D gene: TRBD1; V gene: TRBV4-3; CDR3 protein: CASSQVVPGGFNGYTF
D gene: TRBD1; V gene: TRBV2; CDR3 protein: CASSVPGQGSGGFPFTDTQYF
D gene: NA; V gene: TRBV5-1; CDR3 protein: CASSLRRGLWKEKLFF
D gene: NA; V gene: TRBV6-5; CDR3 protein: CASRREAKNIQYF
D gene: TRBD1; V gene: TRBV7-9; CDR3 protein: CASSPLGQGATKPLTF
D gene: TRBD1; V gene: TRBV7-6; CDR3 protein: CASSIDRGLNEQYF
D gene: TRBD2; V gene: TRBV19; CDR3 protein: CASSISGGGPPQETQYF
D gene: TRBD1; V gene: TRBV11-3; CDR3 protein: CASSPGGSNTEAFF
D gene: NA; V gene: TRBV28; CDR3 protein: CASSPPFSGELFF
D gene: NA; V gene: TRBV7-3; CDR3 protein: CASSLTAGPGYGYTF
D gene: NA; V gene: TRBV2; CDR3 protein: CASSEGFEGGAFF
D gene: NA; V gene: TRBV30; CDR3 protein: CAWSDGRLGYTF
D gene: TRBD2; V gene: TRBV10-3; CDR3 protein: CAISEGAGGMGDTQYF